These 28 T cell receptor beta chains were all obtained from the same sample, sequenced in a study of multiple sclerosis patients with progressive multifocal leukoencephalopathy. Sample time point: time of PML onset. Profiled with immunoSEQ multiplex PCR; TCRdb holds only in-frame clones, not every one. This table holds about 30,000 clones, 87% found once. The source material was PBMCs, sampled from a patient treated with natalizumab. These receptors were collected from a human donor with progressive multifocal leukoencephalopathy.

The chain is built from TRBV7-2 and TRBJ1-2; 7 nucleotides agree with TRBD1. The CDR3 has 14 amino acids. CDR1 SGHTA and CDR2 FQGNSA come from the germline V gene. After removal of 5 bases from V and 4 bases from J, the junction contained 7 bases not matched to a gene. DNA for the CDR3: TGTGCCAGCAGCCCCTCGACAGGGATCTATGGCTACACCTTC. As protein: CASSPSTGIYGYTF.

The CDR3 protein is CASRIGGLGYGYTF. Here the CDR3 DNA reads TGTGCCAGCAGGATTGGAGGGCTCGGCTATGGCTACACCTTC. V usage is TRBV5-8 and J usage is TRBJ1-2; D not resolved. Germline lookup yields CDR1 SGHTS and CDR2 YDEGEE. V lost 5 bases and J 4 bases, leaving 15 bases between the germline ends. This CDR3 spans 14 amino acids.

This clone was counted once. CDR3 protein: CASSLSRADYEQYF. Written as DNA, the CDR3 is TGTGCCAGCAGCTTATCCCGAGCGGACTACGAGCAGTACTTC. The J gene is TRBJ2-7, the V gene TRBV7-2; possibly TRBD2 for D (5 bases). Trimming shortened V by 2 bases and J by 3 bases, and 11 bases separated the two germline ends. CDR1 SGHTA and CDR2 FQGNSA come from the germline V gene. The CDR3 has 14 residues.

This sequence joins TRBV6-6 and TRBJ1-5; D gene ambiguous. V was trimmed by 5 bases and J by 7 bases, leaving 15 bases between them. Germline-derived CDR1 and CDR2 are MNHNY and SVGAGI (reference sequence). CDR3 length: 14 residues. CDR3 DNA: TGTGCCAGCAGTCGTCGGGCAGAAGGACAGCCCCAGCATTTT. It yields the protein CASSRRAEGQPQHF.

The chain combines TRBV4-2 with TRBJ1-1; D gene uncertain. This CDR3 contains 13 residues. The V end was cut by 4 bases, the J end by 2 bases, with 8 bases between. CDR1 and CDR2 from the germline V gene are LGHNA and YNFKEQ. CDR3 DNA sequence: TGTGCCAGCAGCCGGCCGGAAAACACTGAAGCTTTCTTT. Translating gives CASSRPENTEAFF.

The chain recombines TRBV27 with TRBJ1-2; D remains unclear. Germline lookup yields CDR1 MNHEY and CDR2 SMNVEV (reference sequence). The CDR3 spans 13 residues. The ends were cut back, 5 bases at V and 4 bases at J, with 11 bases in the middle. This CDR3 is CASSLDIAYGYTF. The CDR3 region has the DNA TGTGCCAGCAGTCTCGACATCGCCTATGGCTACACCTTC.

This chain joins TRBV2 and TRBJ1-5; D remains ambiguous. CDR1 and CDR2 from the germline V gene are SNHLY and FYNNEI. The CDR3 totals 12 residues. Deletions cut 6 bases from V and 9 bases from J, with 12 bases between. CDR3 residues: CASSGENWPQHF. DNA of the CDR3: TGTGCCAGCAGCGGCGAGAATTGGCCCCAGCATTTT.

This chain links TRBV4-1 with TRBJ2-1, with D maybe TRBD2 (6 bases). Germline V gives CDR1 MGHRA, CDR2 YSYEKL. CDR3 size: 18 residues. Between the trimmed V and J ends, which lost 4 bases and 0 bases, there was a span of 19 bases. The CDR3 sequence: CASSRGDLTGNSYNEQFF. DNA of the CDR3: TGCGCCAGCAGCCGGGGGGACCTAACAGGTAACTCCTACAATGAGCAGTTCTTC.

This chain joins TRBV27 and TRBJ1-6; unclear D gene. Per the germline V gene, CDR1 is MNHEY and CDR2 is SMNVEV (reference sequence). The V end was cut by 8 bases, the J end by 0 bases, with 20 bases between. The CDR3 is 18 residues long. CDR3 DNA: TGTGCCAGCGCCTCCGAGGCGCCCTTCAGCTCCTATAATTCACCCCTCCACTTT. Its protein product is CASASEAPFSSYNSPLHF.

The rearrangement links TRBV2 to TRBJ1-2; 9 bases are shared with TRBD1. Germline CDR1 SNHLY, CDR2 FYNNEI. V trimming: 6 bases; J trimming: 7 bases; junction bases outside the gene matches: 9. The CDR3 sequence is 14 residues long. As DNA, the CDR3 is TGTGCCAGCAGGGGATACAGGGGGCTGGGTGGCTACACCTTC. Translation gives CASRGYRGLGGYTF.

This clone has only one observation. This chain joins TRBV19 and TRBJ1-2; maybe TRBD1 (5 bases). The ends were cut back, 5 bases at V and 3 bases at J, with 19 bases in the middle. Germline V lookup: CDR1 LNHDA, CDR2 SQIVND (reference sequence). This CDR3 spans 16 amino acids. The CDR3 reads CASSPRRSGTDYGYTF. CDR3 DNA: TGTGCCAGTAGTCCACGGCGTTCCGGGACGGACTATGGCTACACCTTC.

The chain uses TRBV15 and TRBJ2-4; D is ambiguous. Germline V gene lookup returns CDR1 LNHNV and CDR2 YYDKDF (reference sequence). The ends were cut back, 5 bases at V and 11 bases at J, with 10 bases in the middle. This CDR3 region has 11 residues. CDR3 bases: TGTGCCACCAGCTTGCTGGGCGTTCAGTACTTC. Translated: CATSLLGVQYF.

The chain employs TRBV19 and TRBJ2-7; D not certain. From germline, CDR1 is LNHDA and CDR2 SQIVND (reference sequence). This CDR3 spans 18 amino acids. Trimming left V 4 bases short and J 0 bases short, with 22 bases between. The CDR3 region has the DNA TGTGCCAGTAGTAAGAAGGCAGTGCGACACCCCTACTCCTACGAGCAGTACTTC. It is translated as CASSKKAVRHPYSYEQYF.

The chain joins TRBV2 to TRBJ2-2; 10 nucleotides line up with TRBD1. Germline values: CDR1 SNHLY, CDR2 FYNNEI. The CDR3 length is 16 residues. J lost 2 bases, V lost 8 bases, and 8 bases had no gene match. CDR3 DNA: TGTGCCAGCGCTGGGGGACAGGGGACAAACACCGGGGAGCTGTTTTTT. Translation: CASAGGQGTNTGELFF. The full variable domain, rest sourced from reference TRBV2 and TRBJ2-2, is EPEVTQTPSHQVTQMGQEVILRCVPISNHLYFYWYRQILGQKVEFLVSFYNNEISEKSEIFDDQFSVERPDGSNFTLKIRSTKLEDSAMYFCASAGGQGTNTGELFFGEGSRLTVL.

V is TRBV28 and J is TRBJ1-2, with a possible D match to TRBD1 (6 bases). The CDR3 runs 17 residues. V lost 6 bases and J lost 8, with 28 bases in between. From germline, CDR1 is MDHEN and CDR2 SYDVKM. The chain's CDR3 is CASSWVLSGAAVEGYTF. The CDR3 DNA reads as TGTGCCAGCAGCTGGGTACTCTCAGGGGCTGCGGTGGAGGGCTACACCTTC.

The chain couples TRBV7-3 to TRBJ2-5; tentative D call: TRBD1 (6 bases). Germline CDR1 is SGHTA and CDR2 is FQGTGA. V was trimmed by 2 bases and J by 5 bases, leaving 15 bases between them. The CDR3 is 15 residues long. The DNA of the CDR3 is TGTGCCAGCAGCTTACTCGGACAGTCAGGGGAGACCCAGTACTTC. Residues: CASSLLGQSGETQYF.

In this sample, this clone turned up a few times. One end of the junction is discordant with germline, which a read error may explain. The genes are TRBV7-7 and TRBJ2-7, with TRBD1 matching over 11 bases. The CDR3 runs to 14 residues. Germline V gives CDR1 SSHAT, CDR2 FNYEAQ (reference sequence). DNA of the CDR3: TGTGCTAGCAGCTTGGGACAGGGGGACCACGAGCAGTACTTC. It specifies CASSLGQGDHEQYF.

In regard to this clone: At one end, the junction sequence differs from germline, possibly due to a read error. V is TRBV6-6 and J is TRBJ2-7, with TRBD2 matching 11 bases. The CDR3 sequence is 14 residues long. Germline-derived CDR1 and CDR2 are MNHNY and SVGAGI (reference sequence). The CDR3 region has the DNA TGTGCCAGCAGTTATCAACTAGCGGGAGAAAAAGGGAGCTTC. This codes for CASSYQLAGEKGSF.

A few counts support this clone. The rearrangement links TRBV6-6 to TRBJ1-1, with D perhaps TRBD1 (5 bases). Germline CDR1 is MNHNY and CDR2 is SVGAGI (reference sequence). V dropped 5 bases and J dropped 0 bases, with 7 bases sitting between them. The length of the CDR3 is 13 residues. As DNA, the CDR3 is TGTGCCAGCAGTCTGACAGTGAACACTGAAGCTTTCTTT. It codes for CASSLTVNTEAFF.

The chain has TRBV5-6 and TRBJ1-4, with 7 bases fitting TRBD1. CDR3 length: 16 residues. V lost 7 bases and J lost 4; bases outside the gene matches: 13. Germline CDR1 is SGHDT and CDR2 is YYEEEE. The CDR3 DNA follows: TGTGCCAGCCGCTCCTTGGGGACAGCACGTAATGAAAAACTGTTTTTT. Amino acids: CASRSLGTARNEKLFF.

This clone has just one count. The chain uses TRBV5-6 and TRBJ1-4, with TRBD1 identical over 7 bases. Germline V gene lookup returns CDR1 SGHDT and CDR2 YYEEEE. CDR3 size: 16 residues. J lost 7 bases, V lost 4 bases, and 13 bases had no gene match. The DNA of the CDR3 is TGTGCCAGCAGCCCCTGGGTAGGGGGCGAGGTTGAAAAACTGTTTTTT. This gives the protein CASSPWVGGEVEKLFF.

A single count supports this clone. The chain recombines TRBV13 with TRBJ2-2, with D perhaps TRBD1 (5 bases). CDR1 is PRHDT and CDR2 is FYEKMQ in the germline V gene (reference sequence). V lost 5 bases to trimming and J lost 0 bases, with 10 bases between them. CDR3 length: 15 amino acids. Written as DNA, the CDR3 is TGTGCCAGCAGCCGGACAAACGCGAACACCGGGGAGCTGTTTTTT. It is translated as CASSRTNANTGELFF.

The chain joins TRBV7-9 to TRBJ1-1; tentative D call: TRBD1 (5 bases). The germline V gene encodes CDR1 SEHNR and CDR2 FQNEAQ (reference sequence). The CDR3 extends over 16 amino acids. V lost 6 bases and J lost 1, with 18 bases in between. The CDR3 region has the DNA TGTGCCAGCAGATATAATGGCGGCGGGGCGAACACTGAAGCTTTCTTT. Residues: CASRYNGGGANTEAFF.

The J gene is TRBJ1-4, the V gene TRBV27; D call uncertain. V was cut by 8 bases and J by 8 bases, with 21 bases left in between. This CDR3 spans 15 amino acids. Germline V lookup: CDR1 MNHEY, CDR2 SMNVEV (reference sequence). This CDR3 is CASRPARPGPEKLFF. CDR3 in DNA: TGTGCCAGCCGACCCGCGCGGCCAGGTCCCGAAAAACTGTTTTTT. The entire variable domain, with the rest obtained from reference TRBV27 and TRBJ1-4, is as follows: EAQVTQNPRYLITVTGKKLTVTCSQNMNHEYMSWYRQDPGLGLRQIYYSMNVEVTDKGDVPEGYKVSRKEKRNFPLILESPSPNQTSLYFCASRPARPGPEKLFFGSGTQLSVL.

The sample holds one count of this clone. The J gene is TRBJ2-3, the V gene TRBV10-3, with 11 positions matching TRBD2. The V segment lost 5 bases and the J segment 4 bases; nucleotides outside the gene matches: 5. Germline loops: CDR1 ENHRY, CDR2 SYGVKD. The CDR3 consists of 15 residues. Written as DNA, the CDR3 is TGTGCCATCAGTTTAGCGGGGGGGCGGGCAGATACGCAGTATTTT. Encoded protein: CAISLAGGRADTQYF.

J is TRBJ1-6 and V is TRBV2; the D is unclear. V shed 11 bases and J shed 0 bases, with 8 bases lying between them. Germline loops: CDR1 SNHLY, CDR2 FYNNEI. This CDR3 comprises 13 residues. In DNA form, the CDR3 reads TGTGCCGGACGCAGCTCCTATAATTCACCCCTCCACTTT. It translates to CAGRSSYNSPLHF.

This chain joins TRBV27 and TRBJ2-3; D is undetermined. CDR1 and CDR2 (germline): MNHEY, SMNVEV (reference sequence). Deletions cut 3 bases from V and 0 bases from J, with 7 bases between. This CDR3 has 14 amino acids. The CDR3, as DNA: TGTGCCAGCAGTTTTCTAAGAAGCACAGATACGCAGTATTTT. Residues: CASSFLRSTDTQYF.

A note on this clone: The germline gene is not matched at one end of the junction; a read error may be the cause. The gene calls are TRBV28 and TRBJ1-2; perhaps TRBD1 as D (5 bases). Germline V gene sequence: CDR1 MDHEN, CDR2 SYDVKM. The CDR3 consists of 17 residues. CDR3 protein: CARSLGAAWGDNYGYTF. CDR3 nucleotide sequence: TGTGCCCGCAGTTTAGGGGCGGCCTGGGGGGATAACTATGGCTACACCTTC.